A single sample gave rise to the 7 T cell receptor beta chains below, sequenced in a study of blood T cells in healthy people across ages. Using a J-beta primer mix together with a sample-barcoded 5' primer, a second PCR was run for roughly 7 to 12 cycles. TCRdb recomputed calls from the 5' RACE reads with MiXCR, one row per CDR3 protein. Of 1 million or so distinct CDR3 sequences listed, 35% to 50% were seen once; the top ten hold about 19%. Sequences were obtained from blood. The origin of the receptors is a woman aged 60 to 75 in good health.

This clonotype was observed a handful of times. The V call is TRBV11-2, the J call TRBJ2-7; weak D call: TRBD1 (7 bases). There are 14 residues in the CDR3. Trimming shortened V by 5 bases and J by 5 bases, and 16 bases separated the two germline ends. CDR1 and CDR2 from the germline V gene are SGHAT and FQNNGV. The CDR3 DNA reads TGTGCCAGCAGCCCCTCAGGGGGGCAACACGAGCAGTACTTC. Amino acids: CASSPSGGQHEQYF.

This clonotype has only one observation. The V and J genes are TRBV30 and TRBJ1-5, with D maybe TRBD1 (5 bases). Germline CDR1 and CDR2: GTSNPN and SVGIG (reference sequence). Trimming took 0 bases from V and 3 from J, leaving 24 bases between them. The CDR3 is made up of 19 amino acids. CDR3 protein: CAWSVNQGGSSRFNQPQHF. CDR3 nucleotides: TGTGCCTGGAGTGTAAACCAGGGAGGGTCTTCCCGCTTCAATCAGCCCCAGCATTTT.

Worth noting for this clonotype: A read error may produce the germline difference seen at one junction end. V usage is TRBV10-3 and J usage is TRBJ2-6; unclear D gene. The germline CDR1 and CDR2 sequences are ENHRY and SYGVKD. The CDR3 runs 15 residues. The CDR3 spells CAISLGSSGVNVLTF. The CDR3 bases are TGTGCCATCAGTCTCGGTAGCTCTGGGGTCAACGTCCTGACTTTC.

The CDR3 sequence: CASRDGLYGYTF. CDR3 coding DNA: TGTGCCAGCAGGGACGGACTCTATGGCTACACCTTC. V usage is TRBV28 and J usage is TRBJ1-2; no definite D call. This CDR3 contains 12 residues. Germline loops: CDR1 MDHEN, CDR2 SYDVKM. Trimming took off 6 bases at V and 4 bases at J, with 9 bases between the two ends.

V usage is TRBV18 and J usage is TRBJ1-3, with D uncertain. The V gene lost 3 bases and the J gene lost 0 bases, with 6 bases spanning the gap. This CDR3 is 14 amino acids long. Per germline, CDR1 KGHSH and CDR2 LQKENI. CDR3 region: CASSPLDSGNTIYF. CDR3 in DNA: TGTGCCAGCTCACCTCTGGACTCTGGAAACACCATATATTTT.

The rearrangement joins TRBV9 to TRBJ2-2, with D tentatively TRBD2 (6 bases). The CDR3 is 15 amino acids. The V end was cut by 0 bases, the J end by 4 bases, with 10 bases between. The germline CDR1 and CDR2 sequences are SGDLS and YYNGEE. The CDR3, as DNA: TGTGCCAGCAGCGTAGAGGCGGGACCCACCGGGGAGCTGTTTTTT. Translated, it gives CASSVEAGPTGELFF.

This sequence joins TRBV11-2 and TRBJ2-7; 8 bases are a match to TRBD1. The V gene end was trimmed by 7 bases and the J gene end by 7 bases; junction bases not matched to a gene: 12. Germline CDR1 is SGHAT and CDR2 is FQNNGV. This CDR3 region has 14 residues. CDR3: CASNLQGGPTEQYF. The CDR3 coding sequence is TGTGCCAGCAACCTACAGGGGGGCCCTACGGAGCAGTACTTC.